This T cell receptor (beta chain) was sequenced during a study of cytomegalovirus exposure and HLA in healthy donors. General study points: HLA-A and HLA-B allele assignments for most subjects were reportedly predicted accurately using TCR beta sequences.

Only a few counts were recorded for this clone. No antigen is known for it. This PCR relied on a set of 60 Vbeta primers and 13 Jbeta primers. Profiled with immunoSEQ multiplex PCR; TCRdb holds only in-frame clones, not every one. The sample yields approximately 200,000 clones, 60% to 80% seen once. V shed 0 bases and J 6 bases; nucleotides not matched to a gene: 2. The CDR3 covers 16 residues. CDR1 is SGHTA and CDR2 is FQGTGA in the germline V gene. Sequencing was performed on PBMCs. The chain is built from TRBV7-3 and TRBJ2-3, with TRBD2 matching over 14 bases. This sequence was found in a woman in her late teens or twenties in good health and CMV-seronegative. The CDR3 DNA sequence: TGTGCCAGCAGCTTAACGGGACTAGCGGGGGTCGATACGCAGTATTTT. Protein sequence: CASSLTGLAGVDTQYF.